The sequence of this T cell receptor beta chain was determined in a study of T cell clones after liver transplantation. Study-level background: Samples came from ITN030ST, which attempted immunosuppression withdrawal within 2 years of liver transplantation. Third-party-reactive TCRbeta sequences from pre-transplant mixed lymphocyte reactions served as antigen-independent comparators. Timepoints were pre-transplant, pre-withdrawal, and after withdrawal was completed or failed.

Worth noting for this clone: Its antigen is unidentified.

General study results and limits: Post-transplant, graft-donor-reactive CD4 TCRbeta sequences in blood dropped significantly in most of the 8 subjects.

The repertoire was sequenced with immunoSEQ multiplex PCR; TCRdb's copy has only in-frame clones and lacks some. The data contain about 70,000 clones, 80% of them singletons. CDR1 and CDR2 (germline): SGHDN, FVKESK. The CDR3 consists of 17 residues. V was clipped by 4 bases and J by 6 bases; unmatched bases: 12. The chain links TRBV14 to TRBJ2-1; 10 bases are shared with TRBD2. Sequencing used CD4+ T cells from blood, obtained 12 months after liver transplant. The TCR sequence derives from a human patient who received a liver transplant. Some T cells may originate from the graft donor. CDR3 loop: CASSPSTTSGKSNEQFF. The CDR3 DNA reads as TGTGCCAGCAGCCCGAGCACAACTAGCGGGAAATCCAATGAGCAGTTCTTC.